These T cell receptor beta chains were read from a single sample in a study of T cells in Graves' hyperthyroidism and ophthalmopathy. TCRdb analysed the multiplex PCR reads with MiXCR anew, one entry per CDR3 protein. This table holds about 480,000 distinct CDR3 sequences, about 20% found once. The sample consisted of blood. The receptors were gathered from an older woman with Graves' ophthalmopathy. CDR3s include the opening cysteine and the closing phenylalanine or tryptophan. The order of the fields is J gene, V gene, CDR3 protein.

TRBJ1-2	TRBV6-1	CASSRTGFSRYGYTF
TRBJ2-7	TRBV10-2	CASIRFGGQGSSYEQYF
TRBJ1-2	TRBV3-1	CASSSTGREGYTF
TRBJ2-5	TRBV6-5	CASSYHRGSGRETQYF
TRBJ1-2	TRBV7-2	CASSRGGGLYGYTF
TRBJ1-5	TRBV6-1	CASSATLGQGSSQPQHF
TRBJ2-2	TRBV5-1	CASSTGDIGELFF
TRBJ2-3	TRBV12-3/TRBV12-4	CASSLEEPKQGRYSTDTQYF
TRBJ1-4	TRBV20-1	CSARGTGRQTEKLFF
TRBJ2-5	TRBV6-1	CASPTPSSSHWETQYF
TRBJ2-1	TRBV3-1	CASSQDRAGPSNEQFF
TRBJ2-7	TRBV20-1	CSASPAPRAYEQYF
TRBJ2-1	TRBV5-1	CASSSTGTSHNEQFF
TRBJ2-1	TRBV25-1	CASSTVAGEQFF
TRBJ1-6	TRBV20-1	CSARGDRGDNSPLHF
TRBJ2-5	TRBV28	CASSLWGQYQETQYF
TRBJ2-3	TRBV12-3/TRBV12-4	CASSFGLFTDTQYF
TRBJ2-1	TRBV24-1	CATSEHGQGPYNEQFF
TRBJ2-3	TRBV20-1	CSAPMGSTPTDTQYF
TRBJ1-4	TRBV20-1	CSARGQNREKLFF
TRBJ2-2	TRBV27	CASSLRGGLLNTGELFF
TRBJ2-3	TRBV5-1	CASSLAGTGGDTQYF
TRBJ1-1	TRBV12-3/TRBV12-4	CASSRGSGEAFF